Below are 10 T cell receptor beta chains sequenced from a single sample in a study of blood T cell repertoires in COVID-19. Clones were read by immunoSEQ multiplex PCR, and TCRdb kept only the in-frame ones, dropping some. The sample gives roughly 300,000 clones, about 81% of which show up once; approximately 1.5% is in the top ten. Input material: peripheral blood. The receptors originated from a human donor with COVID-19, enrolled during active disease. The donor label of this sample is uncertain.

This clone came up once. The genes are TRBV30 and TRBJ1-1, with TRBD1 matching 8 bases. The CDR3 contains 15 residues. With V trimmed by 0 bases and J by 8 bases, 11 bases remained unmatched. Germline CDR1 and CDR2: GTSNPN and SVGIG (reference sequence). The CDR3 nucleotides are TGTGCCTGGAGTGTACGCCGGGACAGGACGGGCGAAGCTTTCTTT. It codes for CAWSVRRDRTGEAFF.

CDR3 sequence: CASSISGANYGYTF. CDR3 DNA: TGTGCCAGTAGTATTTCGGGAGCTAACTATGGCTACACCTTC. The rearrangement links TRBV19 to TRBJ1-2, with D uncertain. CDR1 LNHDA and CDR2 SQIVND come from the germline V gene (reference sequence). The CDR3 contains 14 residues. V dropped 3 bases and J dropped 0 bases, with 8 bases sitting between them. Filled out from reference TRBV19 and TRBJ1-2, the complete variable domain reads DGGITQSPKYLFRKEGQNVTLSCEQNLNHDAMYWYRQDPGQGLRLIYYSQIVNDFQKGDIAEGYSVSREKKESFPLTVTSAQKNPTAFYLCASSISGANYGYTFGSGTRLTVV.

The V call is TRBV4-2, the J call TRBJ1-1; 9 bases line up with TRBD1. Per germline, CDR1 LGHNA and CDR2 YNFKEQ. V shed 0 bases and J 5 bases; nucleotides not matched to a gene: 4. The CDR3 runs to 15 residues. This CDR3 is CASSQEGQGKTEAFF. The DNA for the CDR3 is TGTGCCAGCAGCCAAGAGGGACAGGGTAAAACTGAAGCTTTCTTT.

The rearrangement joins TRBV28 to TRBJ1-5; D is ambiguous. V shed 8 bases and J shed 3 bases, with 8 bases lying between them. CDR3 length: 12 residues. Germline assignment: CDR1 MDHEN and CDR2 SYDVKM. In DNA, the CDR3 is TGTGCCAGCCTCCAACTCAATCAGCCCCAGCATTTT. It specifies CASLQLNQPQHF.

The genes are TRBV28 and TRBJ1-1, with D maybe TRBD1 (6 bases). V was pared by 6 bases and J by 10 bases, with 18 bases between. Germline CDR1 reads MDHEN; CDR2 reads SYDVKM. This CDR3 is built from 13 residues. CDR3 sequence (DNA): TGTGCCAGCAGCGAGGCACAGGGTCGACGAGCTTTCTTT. This gives the protein CASSEAQGRRAFF.

This chain connects TRBV2 to TRBJ1-2, with unresolved D. V was clipped by 7 bases and J by 7 bases, with 16 bases between them. CDR3 size: 13 residues. In germline, CDR1 is SNHLY, CDR2 FYNNEI. The CDR3 region has the DNA TGTGCCAGCATTACGGACGGGAACGGTGGCTACACCTTC. Its translation: CASITDGNGGYTF.

V usage is TRBV20-1 and J usage is TRBJ2-3; the match to TRBD2 covers 9 bases. Germline V gene lookup returns CDR1 DFQATT and CDR2 SNEGSKA (reference sequence). V gave up 3 bases and J gave up 1 base; unmatched junction bases: 8. This CDR3 region has 16 residues. CDR3 DNA sequence: TGCAGTGCTAGTACACTAGCGGGTTGGGGCACAGATACGCAGTATTTT. Its protein product is CSASTLAGWGTDTQYF.

The rearrangement joins TRBV6-1 to TRBJ1-5; D remains ambiguous. V was shortened by 2 bases and J by 5 bases, with 16 bases between the two germline ends. The CDR3 extends over 16 amino acids. Per the germline V gene, CDR1 is MNHNS and CDR2 is SASEGT. Here the CDR3 DNA reads TGTGCCAGCAGTGAATATATCTCCCTAGGTGATCAGCCCCAGCATTTT. This translates into CASSEYISLGDQPQHF.

This clone was detected once. The rearrangement uses TRBV12-3 or TRBV12-4 and TRBJ1-2; 8 nucleotides match TRBD1. The CDR3 sequence is 13 residues long. The ends lost 5 bases at V and 8 bases at J; junction bases unmatched: 7. CDR3 bases: TGTGCCAGCAGTACTAGGACAGGGCGAGGCTACACCTTC. Translating it yields CASSTRTGRGYTF.

This chain joins TRBV30 and TRBJ1-1, with D possibly TRBD1 on 6 matching bases. Germline assignment: CDR1 GTSNPN and CDR2 SVGIG (reference sequence). The length of the CDR3 is 12 residues. V was shortened by 1 base and J by 5 bases, with 8 bases between the two germline ends. CDR3 bases: TGTGCCTGGAGTGACAGGGCTACTGAAGCTTTCTTT. Amino acids: CAWSDRATEAFF.